The next 18 T cell receptor beta chains were all read from a single sample in a study of response to subunit inactivated influenza vaccine. TCRdb processed the RT-PCR reads anew with MiXCR; each CDR3 protein has one entry. Of about 700,000 distinct CDR3 sequences listed, approximately 13% are singletons. This sample comprised PBMCs from blood, obtained 14 to 15 days before vaccination. These receptor sequences come from a man aged 50 or older who received an inactivated influenza vaccine.

The V gene is TRBV20-1, the J gene TRBJ1-4; a possible D gene is TRBD1 (5 bases). V lost 0 bases and J 8 bases, leaving 13 bases between the germline ends. The CDR3 is 14 amino acids. Germline V gene data show CDR1 as DFQATT and CDR2 as SNEGSKA (reference sequence). The CDR3: CSARDHSGAEKLFF. CDR3 DNA: TGCAGTGCTAGAGACCACAGTGGGGCGGAAAAACTGTTTTTT.

Ten or more counts support this clonotype. The V gene is TRBV6-6, the J gene TRBJ2-2; D unclear. The CDR3 totals 12 residues. With 5 bases removed from V and 5 bases from J, the gap between germline ends came to 6 bases. Germline CDR1 is MNHNY and CDR2 is SVGAGI (reference sequence). Here the CDR3 DNA reads TGTGCCAGCAGTCGGCATACCGGGGAGCTGTTTTTT. It specifies CASSRHTGELFF.

This chain joins TRBV20-1 and TRBJ2-3; TRBD2 matches 12 bases. This CDR3 spans 17 amino acids. CDR1 and CDR2 from the germline V gene are DFQATT and SNEGSKA (reference sequence). The ends lost 8 bases at V and 2 bases at J; junction bases unmatched: 14. CDR3 DNA: TGCAGTTATTCTAGCGGGGGGGCCCGTCGAAACACAGATACGCAGTATTTT. This translates into CSYSSGGARRNTDTQYF.

In this sample, this clonotype turned up many times. This sequence joins TRBV12-3 or TRBV12-4 and TRBJ1-3; D remains unclear. Trimming stripped 6 bases from V and 1 base from J, with 10 bases between. This CDR3 has 14 residues. The CDR3 coding sequence is TGTGCCAGCAGGAGAGGGTCGTCTGGAAACACCATATATTTT. Translation: CASRRGSSGNTIYF.

The V and J genes are TRBV6-5 and TRBJ1-5; the match to TRBD1 covers 9 bases. With 4 bases clipped from V and 6 bases from J, the junction kept 10 bases outside the gene matches. The CDR3 contains 16 residues. CDR1 and CDR2 from the germline V gene are MNHEY and SVGAGI. CDR3 protein: CASSLTRDREFQPQHF. The CDR3 nucleotides are TGTGCCAGCAGTTTGACACGGGACAGGGAGTTTCAGCCCCAGCATTTT.

The CDR3 spells CASSLGAETSYEQYF. The DNA for the CDR3 is TGTGCCAGCTCCCTGGGGGCTGAGACTTCCTACGAGCAGTACTTC. The rearrangement uses TRBV9 and TRBJ2-7, with D tentatively TRBD1 (6 bases). Germline lookup yields CDR1 SGDLS and CDR2 YYNGEE. This CDR3 region has 15 residues. V was shortened by 7 bases and J by 1 base, with 18 bases between the two germline ends. Drawing the rest from reference TRBV9 and TRBJ2-7, the complete variable domain is DSGVTQTPKHLITATGQRVTLRCSPRSGDLSVYWYQQSLDQGLQFLIQYYNGEERAKGNILERFSAQQFPDLHSELNLSSLELGDSALYFCASSLGAETSYEQYFGPGTRLTVT.

The chain employs TRBV4-2 and TRBJ2-7; TRBD1 matches 10 bases. The V segment lost 4 bases and the J segment 0 bases; nucleotides outside the gene matches: 3. The CDR3 loop spans 15 amino acids. Germline V gene sequence: CDR1 LGHNA, CDR2 YNFKEQ. The CDR3 is CASSRDRGRSYEQYF. The DNA for the CDR3 is TGTGCCAGCAGCCGTGACAGGGGGCGCTCCTACGAGCAGTACTTC.

This clonotype was detected ten times or more. The V call is TRBV6-5, the J call TRBJ1-5; D is unresolved. Germline V gene sequence: CDR1 MNHEY, CDR2 SVGAGI. This CDR3 spans 14 amino acids. The V end lost 1 base, the J end lost 5 bases, and 9 bases lay between the germline ends. CDR3 sequence reads: CASSYYSSYQPQHF. The CDR3 nucleotides are TGTGCCAGCAGTTACTATAGCAGTTATCAGCCCCAGCATTTT.

The table lists this clonotype with a few counts. CDR3 amino acids: CASRNQRDEKLFF. In nucleotides, the CDR3 is TGTGCCAGCAGGAATCAGAGGGATGAAAAACTGTTTTTT. The V and J genes are TRBV6-1 and TRBJ1-4; the D is unclear. Germline V gene lookup returns CDR1 MNHNS and CDR2 SASEGT. V was shortened by 6 bases and J by 6 bases, with 11 bases between the two germline ends. The CDR3 contains 13 residues.

In its sample, this clonotype was seen a few times. The V and J genes are TRBV20-1 and TRBJ1-3; TRBD1 is a possible D gene (5 bases). The CDR3 is 14 residues long. The germline V gene encodes CDR1 DFQATT and CDR2 SNEGSKA (reference sequence). Trimming shortened V by 4 bases and J by 4 bases, and 14 bases separated the two germline ends. The CDR3 region has the DNA TGCAGTGCTACGGCTAGGGACCACGGAAACACCATATATTTT. Its translation is CSATARDHGNTIYF.

This clonotype was recorded many times. The junction departs from germline at one end; a sequencing error may be responsible. The V call is TRBV12-3 or TRBV12-4, the J call TRBJ2-2; D tentatively fits TRBD1 or TRBD2 (6 bases each). The CDR3 extends over 15 amino acids. CDR3 amino acids: CASSLRGAGTGELFF. The CDR3, as DNA: TGCGCCAGCAGCTTGAGGGGGGCCGGCACCGGGGAGCTGTTTTTT.

Only a few counts were recorded for this clonotype. The CDR3 bases are TGTGCCAGCAGTTTAGGGCCCCGATTATATGGCTACACCTTC. Encoded protein: CASSLGPRLYGYTF. V gene TRBV28 combines with J gene TRBJ1-2; no clear D. V was clipped by 2 bases and J by 5 bases, with 12 bases between them. The CDR3 totals 14 residues. Germline assignment: CDR1 MDHEN and CDR2 SYDVKM.

The chain couples TRBV12-3 or TRBV12-4 to TRBJ2-7; D is possibly TRBD2 (7 bases). Trimming took off 1 base at V and 2 bases at J, with 12 bases between the two ends. The CDR3 is made up of 15 amino acids. CDR3 loop: CASSLGSGTTYEQYF. The CDR3 bases are TGTGCCAGCAGTTTAGGGAGCGGGACAACCTACGAGCAGTACTTC.

The chain recombines TRBV7-2 with TRBJ2-1; possible D gene TRBD1, 5 bases. The CDR3 is 15 amino acids. Looked up from germline, CDR1 is SGHTA and CDR2 is FQGNSA. V gave up 0 bases and J gave up 6 bases, with 12 bases separating them. The CDR3 DNA reads as TGTGCCAGCAGCTTAGCGTTTTTCCAGGGCAATGAGCAGTTCTTC. It specifies CASSLAFFQGNEQFF.

Comments on this clonotype: Germline is not matched at one junction end, which may reflect a read error. The CDR3 DNA follows: TGTGCCAGCAGCCCCACCGCTAGCGGGGAGTACAGTGAGCAGTTCTTC. Translated, it gives CASSPTASGEYSEQFF. This chain uses TRBV6-1 with TRBJ2-1; TRBD2 aligns across 9 bases. The CDR3 runs 16 residues. From germline, CDR1 is MNHNS and CDR2 SASEGT.

The chain has TRBV20-1 and TRBJ2-1; D gene uncertain. Germline V gene lookup returns CDR1 DFQATT and CDR2 SNEGSKA (reference sequence). V was trimmed by 0 bases and J by 0 bases, leaving 12 bases between them. This CDR3 contains 16 residues. The CDR3 sequence: CSARDGVRSSYNEQFF. CDR3 DNA: TGCAGTGCTAGAGATGGGGTACGGAGCTCCTACAATGAGCAGTTCTTC.

This clonotype was found many times. J is TRBJ2-7 and V is TRBV20-1; D call uncertain. The ends were cut back, 0 bases at V and 1 base at J, with 13 bases in the middle. This CDR3 contains 15 residues. Germline CDR1 reads DFQATT; CDR2 reads SNEGSKA (reference sequence). CDR3 in amino acids: CSARDFRLGSYEQYF. The CDR3 bases are TGCAGTGCTAGAGATTTTCGGCTCGGGTCCTACGAGCAGTACTTC.

The V and J genes are TRBV9 and TRBJ2-1; unclear D gene. This CDR3 comprises 14 residues. V lost 0 bases to trimming and J lost 4 bases, with 8 bases between them. CDR1 and CDR2 from the germline V gene are SGDLS and YYNGEE. The CDR3 here is CASSVVASYNEQFF. The CDR3 bases are TGTGCCAGCAGCGTAGTGGCCTCTTACAATGAGCAGTTCTTC.